The present entry profiles one TCR beta chain with its context. This clonotype turned up a few times. This receptor's antigen is unknown. Per-base quality was not reported, and no clone a single base away is much larger than it. These data originate in a study of spatial heterogeneity in lung cancer (dated by TCRdb to the late 2010s). Context from the whole study: Beta-chain transcripts were consistently detected in greater numbers than alpha-chain transcripts, which likely reflects a higher abundance of beta-chain transcripts. At surgery, 220 tumor regions, roughly 63 matched nontumor lung samples and 56 PBMC samples were TCR-sequenced for both alpha and beta chains. In the raw uncorrected reads, each unique combination of TCR and UMI appeared more than ten times on average. TCR alpha and beta repertoires were quantitatively compared across multiple tumor regions, matched nontumor lung and blood in non-small cell lung cancer. The study linked features of the TCR repertoire to counts of nonsynonymous mutations, which were determined by whole-exome sequencing of tumor tissue. What the research found in general, with its limitations: Additional single-cell paired TCR alpha and beta sequencing was considered necessary to confirm, at a functional level, the hypothesis that regional TCRs recognize regional mutations. Ubiquitous expanded tumor TCRs showed up in blood more often at tumor resection than at routine follow-up.

This specimen's time point label, interpreted: sample taken at primary tumor resection. Samples were obtained from 72 patients with early-stage, untreated non-small cell lung cancer from the lung TRACERx cohort. Without any cell sorting, TCR sequencing was performed on whole RNA extracted either from tumor and nontumor lung tissue or from cryopreserved PBMC samples. A patient was chosen for TCR sequencing only when enough RNA was available from at least two tumor regions. The library was built by means of 5' RACE. The sample was run on a NextSeq 500. To allow correction of PCR and sequencing errors, the TCR library protocol tagged every TCR cDNA molecule with a unique molecular identifier. In the source study's methods: TCR identification, UMI-based error correction and CDR3 extraction were all carried out with Decombinator tools. Expanded TCRs were defined as those above a frequency of 2 per 1,000, corresponding to the top 1% of the tumor frequency distribution. Renyi diversity was computed with the R vegan package after each repertoire had been subsampled 100 times to 5,000 TCRs. CDR3 similarity networks were built from amino acid triplet string-kernel similarity, connecting CDR3s with pairwise similarity above 0.82. The raw public reads went through TCRdb reprocessing: fastp at Q25, MiXCR clone calling, in-frame beta chains kept. Each entry merges the rows of one CDR3 protein and shows their most common DNA and genes. For this entry, the V and J calls and clone size follow TCRdb and not the study's own pipeline. The sample profile shows approximately 66,000 distinct CDR3 sequences; under 7.5% of them were found once. Of the sample, roughly 14% is held by the ten largest clones.

The germline V and J ends show losses of 2 bases and 4 bases respectively, and no gene match explains 3 bases of the junction. The CDR3 numbers 15 residues from cysteine through phenylalanine. Only CDR3 DNA is held: 45 bases, read in frame from base 1. The germline V gene provides CDR1 MNHEY and CDR2 SVGAGI. The specimen comprised PBMCs, sampled at surgery. The clonotype was recovered from a female donor with early-stage non-small cell lung cancer. The chain uses TRBV6-5 and TRBJ1-5, with 9 bases in between that match TRBD1. At the DNA level, the sequence is TGTGCCAGCAGTTACCGGGACAGGGTTAATCAGCCCCAGCATTTT. This is translated as CASSYRDRVNQPQHF.